These 21 T cell receptor beta chains share one sample of origin, sequenced in a study of blood T cell repertoires in COVID-19. Data came from immunoSEQ multiplex PCR; TCRdb stores just in-frame clones and leaves some out. The data contain approximately 390,000 clones, around nine tenths of them seen just once; the ten biggest clones take up approximately 9.3%. The sequencing sample was made of PBMCs or T cells enriched from blood (not recorded which). These receptors were taken from a woman in her forties or fifties who had recovered from COVID-19.

In regard to this clone: The CDR3 carries no conserved terminal phenylalanine or tryptophan, so it likely arises from a read error. It is unclear where the CDR3 begins or ends on the DNA, so no DNA is shown, and the CDR3 is as TCRdb lists it. This chain joins TRBV6-5 and TRBJ1-6; the listed D gene, TRBD1, was not tested against the DNA. CDR1 is MNHEY and CDR2 is SVGAGI in the germline V gene. Termini included, the CDR3 measures 12 amino acids. This CDR3 reads CASRGTTGARRV.

The genes are TRBV5-4 and TRBJ2-2; 7 positions match TRBD1. With 2 bases clipped from V and 2 bases from J, the junction kept 3 bases outside the gene matches. CDR3 length: 15 residues. In germline, CDR1 is SGHNT, CDR2 YYREEE (reference sequence). The DNA for the CDR3 is TGTGCCAGCAGCTTAGGGACAGAAAACACCGGGGAGCTGTTTTTT. Translation gives CASSLGTENTGELFF.

V and J are TRBV11-3 and TRBJ2-2, with 8 bases lining up with TRBD1. This CDR3 spans 17 amino acids. Germline loops: CDR1 SGHNT, CDR2 YENEEA. Trimming took 8 bases from V and 2 from J; bases not matched to a gene: 13. The CDR3 DNA reads TGTGCCAGCCGTCCATCCTCGGGGACAGGAAACACCGGGGAGCTGTTTTTT. As protein: CASRPSSGTGNTGELFF.

The chain carries TRBV27 and TRBJ2-7; the match to TRBD1 covers 11 bases. V dropped 4 bases and J dropped 3; count of bases not matched to a gene: 5. CDR1 and CDR2 from the germline V gene are MNHEY and SMNVEV (reference sequence). The CDR3 covers 15 residues. CDR3 amino acids: CASSSSGTGGYEQYF. DNA for the CDR3: TGTGCCAGCAGTTCTTCCGGGACAGGGGGCTACGAGCAGTACTTC.

The rearrangement joins TRBV5-1 to TRBJ1-1; a weak D match, TRBD1 (5 bases). Trimming left V 3 bases short and J 4 bases short, with 19 bases between. The germline CDR1 and CDR2 sequences are SGHRS and YFSETQ. This CDR3 spans 16 amino acids. CDR3 loop: CASSSGGTPRGTEAFF. Here the CDR3 DNA reads TGCGCCAGCAGCTCGGGAGGGACCCCCCGGGGCACTGAAGCTTTCTTT.

This chain connects TRBV19 to TRBJ2-3; D is possibly TRBD1 (5 bases). CDR3 size: 16 residues. Germline loops: CDR1 LNHDA, CDR2 SQIVND (reference sequence). V was trimmed by 3 bases and J by 3 bases, leaving 16 bases between them. CDR3 bases: TGTGCCAGTAGTATTCGTCGTAGGGGTTGGACAGATACGCAGTATTTT. Translating gives CASSIRRRGWTDTQYF.

The rearrangement joins TRBV11-2 to TRBJ2-1, with TRBD2 identical over 12 bases. Looked up from germline, CDR1 is SGHAT and CDR2 is FQNNGV. CDR3 length: 15 amino acids. V was pared by 5 bases and J by 6 bases, with 5 bases of the junction left unmatched. CDR3 residues: CASSPGLAGSNEQFF. DNA for the CDR3: TGTGCCAGCAGCCCCGGACTAGCGGGGTCCAATGAGCAGTTCTTC.

The rearrangement uses TRBV5-1 and TRBJ2-2; 12 bases agree with TRBD2. J lost 4 bases, V lost 4 bases, and 2 bases had no gene match. The CDR3 extends over 15 amino acids. Germline V lookup: CDR1 SGHRS, CDR2 YFSETQ. CDR3 amino acids: CASSKTSGGTGELFF. In DNA, the CDR3 is TGCGCCAGCAGCAAGACTAGCGGGGGCACCGGGGAGCTGTTTTTT.

The genes are TRBV2 and TRBJ2-3, with D possibly matching TRBD1 (6 bases). In germline, CDR1 is SNHLY, CDR2 FYNNEI. V lost 7 bases to trimming and J lost 2 bases, with 10 bases between them. CDR3 size: 13 residues. The CDR3 spells CASMDSFTDTQYF. The CDR3 DNA reads TGTGCCAGCATGGACAGCTTCACAGATACGCAGTATTTT.

The chain has TRBV2 and TRBJ2-7; 11 bases agree with TRBD1. Germline assignment: CDR1 SNHLY and CDR2 FYNNEI. V shed 7 bases and J 6 bases; nucleotides not matched to a gene: 5. This CDR3 is 13 amino acids long. The CDR3 nucleotides read TGTGCCAGCATTGGGACAGGGGGTAGCGAGCAGTACTTC. Translated, it gives CASIGTGGSEQYF.

V gene TRBV7-8 combines with J gene TRBJ1-1; no definite D call. The CDR3 loop spans 14 amino acids. Trimming took off 1 base at V and 7 bases at J, with 13 bases between the two ends. Germline V gene data show CDR1 as SGHVS and CDR2 as FQNEAQ. CDR3 nucleotide sequence: TGTGCCAGCAGCTTAGTCTCGGGTCGGGTTGAAGCTTTCTTT. Protein sequence: CASSLVSGRVEAFF. Combining the CDR3 with reference TRBV7-8 and TRBJ1-1 gives the whole variable domain GAGVSQSPRYKVAKRGQDVALRCDPISGHVSLFWYQQALGQGPEFLTYFQNEAQLDKSGLPSDRFFAERPEGSVSTLKIQRTQQEDSAVYLCASSLVSGRVEAFFGQGTRLTVV.

The gene calls are TRBV27 and TRBJ2-2; the match to TRBD2 covers 11 bases. Germline V gene lookup returns CDR1 MNHEY and CDR2 SMNVEV (reference sequence). J lost 0 bases, V lost 5 bases, and 2 bases had no gene match. The CDR3 has 16 amino acids. The CDR3: CASSLLAGANTGELFF. The CDR3 coding sequence is TGTGCCAGCAGTCTACTAGCGGGGGCGAACACCGGGGAGCTGTTTTTT.

The CDR3 loop reads CAIRKTSGASNEQFF. CDR3 nucleotide sequence: TGTGCCATCAGAAAGACTAGCGGGGCCTCCAATGAGCAGTTCTTC. The chain uses TRBV10-3 and TRBJ2-1; 11 bases fit TRBD2. The CDR3 is 15 residues long. The germline gives CDR1 ENHRY, CDR2 SYGVKD. With V trimmed by 6 bases and J by 6 bases, 7 bases remained unmatched.

This clone was observed a single time. The chain carries TRBV28 and TRBJ2-1; 8 bases match TRBD2. This CDR3 is 16 amino acids long. J gave up 5 bases and V 2 bases, and 8 bases lay outside the gene matches. CDR1 and CDR2 from the germline V gene are MDHEN and SYDVKM. CDR3 sequence (DNA): TGTGCCAGCAGTTTAGTTCTAACGGGGGGGAACAATGAGCAGTTCTTC. Amino acids: CASSLVLTGGNNEQFF. The full variable domain, completed using reference TRBV28 and TRBJ2-1, is DVKVTQSSRYLVKRTGEKVFLECVQDMDHENMFWYRQDPGLGLRLIYFSYDVKMKEKGDIPEGYSVSREKKERFSLILESASTNQTSMYLCASSLVLTGGNNEQFFGPGTRLTVL.

V is TRBV23-1 and J is TRBJ2-7, with D unclear. TRBV23-1 is an open reading frame, and its role is uncertain. This CDR3 region has 14 residues. V was clipped by 11 bases and J by 6 bases, with 23 bases between them. This CDR3 reads CADLCPSSLCEQYF. The CDR3 coding sequence is TGCGCCGACCTCTGCCCCTCTAGTCTCTGCGAGCAGTACTTC.

The CDR3 nucleotides are TGTGCCAGCAGGGACAACATGAACACTGAAGCTTTCTTT. Its translation: CASRDNMNTEAFF. The rearrangement links TRBV12-3 or TRBV12-4 to TRBJ1-1; D might be TRBD1 (5 bases). The V gene lost 6 bases and the J gene lost 0 bases, with 8 bases spanning the gap. The CDR3 consists of 13 residues.

Only a few counts were recorded for this clone. This sequence joins TRBV6-2 or TRBV6-3 and TRBJ1-2; the match to TRBD1 covers 9 bases. This CDR3 contains 15 residues. V shed 5 bases, J shed 4 bases, and the junction held 8 bases outside the gene matches. Germline V gene sequence: CDR1 MNHEY, CDR2 SVGEGT. This CDR3 is CASSTPGQGSYGYTF. The DNA of the CDR3 is TGTGCCAGCAGTACCCCAGGACAGGGGTCCTATGGCTACACCTTC.

The rearrangement links TRBV28 to TRBJ1-3; D may be TRBD1 (6 bases). Trimming stripped 4 bases from V and 2 bases from J, with 15 bases between. The CDR3 is 16 residues long. CDR1 MDHEN and CDR2 SYDVKM come from the germline V gene. CDR3 residues: CASSSWVGTPGNTIYF. The CDR3 nucleotides are TGTGCCAGCAGTTCCTGGGTGGGGACACCTGGAAACACCATATATTTT. Supplemented by reference TRBV28 and TRBJ1-3, the full variable domain reads DVKVTQSSRYLVKRTGEKVFLECVQDMDHENMFWYRQDPGLGLRLIYFSYDVKMKEKGDIPEGYSVSREKKERFSLILESASTNQTSMYLCASSSWVGTPGNTIYFGEGSWLTVV.

This sequence joins TRBV11-2 and TRBJ2-1; the match to TRBD2 covers 10 bases. The germline CDR1 and CDR2 sequences are SGHAT and FQNNGV. The CDR3 has 19 amino acids. The ends lost 5 bases at V and 0 bases at J; junction bases unmatched: 13. CDR3 protein: CASSPRLTSGLGSYNEQFF. DNA of the CDR3: TGTGCCAGCAGCCCCCGGTTGACTAGCGGGTTGGGCTCCTACAATGAGCAGTTCTTC. Full variable domain (missing parts from reference TRBV11-2 and TRBJ2-1): EAGVAQSPRYKIIEKRQSVAFWCNPISGHATLYWYQQILGQGPKLLIQFQNNGVVDDSQLPKDRFSAERLKGVDSTLKIQPAKLEDSAVYLCASSPRLTSGLGSYNEQFFGPGTRLTVL.

The table lists this clone with a few counts. The CDR3 protein is CASSDSASGTDTQYF. The CDR3 region has the DNA TGTGCCAGCAGTGACTCGGCTAGCGGGACAGATACGCAGTATTTT. The V gene is TRBV6-4, the J gene TRBJ2-3; TRBD2 aligns across 8 bases. Germline CDR1 MRHNA, CDR2 SNTAGT. With V trimmed by 0 bases and J by 3 bases, 2 bases remained unmatched. CDR3 length: 15 residues.

The rearrangement uses TRBV19 and TRBJ1-6; 7 bases agree with TRBD1. Germline values: CDR1 LNHDA, CDR2 SQIVND (reference sequence). V lost 7 bases, J lost 7 bases, and 13 bases stayed unmatched. The CDR3 extends over 16 amino acids. DNA for the CDR3: TGTGCCAGTAAGCCAGGGGGTTCCTACGTAAATTCACCCCTCCACTTT. This translates into CASKPGGSYVNSPLHF. Full variable domain (outside the CDR3, taken from reference TRBV19 and TRBJ1-6): DGGITQSPKYLFRKEGQNVTLSCEQNLNHDAMYWYRQDPGQGLRLIYYSQIVNDFQKGDIAEGYSVSREKKESFPLTVTSAQKNPTAFYLCASKPGGSYVNSPLHFGNGTRLTVT.